This is a list of T cell receptor beta chains from one sample in a study of blood T cell repertoires in COVID-19. Data came from immunoSEQ multiplex PCR; TCRdb stores just in-frame clones and leaves some out. Among roughly 380,000 clones listed, less than 85% were seen once. Sequenced input: peripheral blood. All receptors derive from a woman under 30 with acute or convalescent COVID-19. The conserved cysteine and the conserved F or W are not part of the CDR3 here.

cdr3_aa: ASSIVAGGRDNEQF; j_call: TRBJ2-1; v_call: TRBV27
cdr3_aa: ATSDLPGRAADTQY; j_call: TRBJ2-3; v_call: TRBV24-1
cdr3_aa: ASSRKIAGETVSGPGLLC; j_call: TRBJ2-7; v_call: TRBV4-1
cdr3_aa: ASSLGRGNYGYT; j_call: TRBJ1-2; v_call: TRBV28
cdr3_aa: ASSTRDREVDEQF; j_call: TRBJ2-1; v_call: TRBV7-9
cdr3_aa: SVGTAQGYGYT; j_call: TRBJ1-2; v_call: TRBV29-1
cdr3_aa: ASSLWQREAF; j_call: TRBJ1-1; v_call: TRBV5-6
cdr3_aa: ASSHQREPYEQY; j_call: TRBJ2-7; v_call: TRBV28
cdr3_aa: ASSRQGSNQPQH; j_call: TRBJ1-5; v_call: TRBV6-5
cdr3_aa: ASSVGRAGAGELF; j_call: TRBJ2-2; v_call: TRBV28
cdr3_aa: ASSIRQSGSHT; j_call: TRBJ1-2; v_call: TRBV19
cdr3_aa: ASSEGVSNQPQH; j_call: TRBJ1-5; v_call: TRBV2
cdr3_aa: ASSLGGGPNSPLH; j_call: TRBJ1-6; v_call: TRBV11-2
cdr3_aa: ASSLGRDSNYEQY; j_call: TRBJ2-7; v_call: TRBV13
cdr3_aa: ASGLPSYSNQPQH; j_call: TRBJ1-5; v_call: TRBV12-5
cdr3_aa: ASSPDRMSSYNSPLH; j_call: TRBJ1-6; v_call: TRBV27